This TCR beta chain was found in a study of blood T cell repertoires in COVID-19. Sequencing was performed with immunoSEQ multiplex PCR; in TCRdb, only in-frame clones are kept and a portion is missing. The sample shows 50,000 to 65,000 clones, more than 85% of them seen only once. CDR1 is SGHKS and CDR2 is YYEKEE in the germline V gene (reference sequence). V lost 4 bases, J lost 0 bases, and 3 bases stayed unmatched. The length of the CDR3 is 16 residues. The receptor's source is a man in his forties or fifties with active COVID-19. V usage is TRBV5-5 and J usage is TRBJ2-2; 10 positions agree with TRBD2. The specimen was peripheral blood. CDR3 nucleotide sequence: TGTGCCAGCAGCCTACTAGCGGGGACGAACACCGGGGAGCTGTTTTTT. This codes for CASSLLAGTNTGELFF.